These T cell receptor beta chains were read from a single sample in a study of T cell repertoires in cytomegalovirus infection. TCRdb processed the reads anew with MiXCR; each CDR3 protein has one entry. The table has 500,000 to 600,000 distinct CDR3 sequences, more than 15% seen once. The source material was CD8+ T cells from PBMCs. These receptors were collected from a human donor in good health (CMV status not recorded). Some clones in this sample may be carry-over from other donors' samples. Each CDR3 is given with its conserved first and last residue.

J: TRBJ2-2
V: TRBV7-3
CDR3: CASSLLGSPSNTGELFF

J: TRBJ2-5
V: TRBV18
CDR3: CASSPGFPQETQYF

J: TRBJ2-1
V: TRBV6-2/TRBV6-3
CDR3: CASSYGLGPLNEQFF

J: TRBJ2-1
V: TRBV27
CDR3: CASSFRGINEQFF

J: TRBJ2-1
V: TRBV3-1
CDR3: CASSQELWIEADNEQFF

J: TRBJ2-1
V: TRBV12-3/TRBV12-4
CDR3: CASSPYGGGDNEQFF

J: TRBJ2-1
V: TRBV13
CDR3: CASSLGVAGVYNEQFF

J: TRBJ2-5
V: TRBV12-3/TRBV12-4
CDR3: CASSWGQETQYF

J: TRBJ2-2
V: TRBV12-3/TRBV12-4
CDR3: CASTPITGELFF

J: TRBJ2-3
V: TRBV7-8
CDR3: CASSSQGADTQYF

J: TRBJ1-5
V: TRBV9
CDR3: CASSVGQGASQPQHF

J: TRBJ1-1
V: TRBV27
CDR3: CASSAYRGSGTEAFF

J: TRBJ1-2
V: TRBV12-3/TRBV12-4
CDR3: CAGFTGIYGYTF

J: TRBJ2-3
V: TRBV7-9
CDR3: CASRTGTSTDTQYF

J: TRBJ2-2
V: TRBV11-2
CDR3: CASSFGGAIDTGELFF

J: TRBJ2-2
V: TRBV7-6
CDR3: CASSIRGGLTGELFF

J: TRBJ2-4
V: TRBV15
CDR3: CATSRDGLAKNIQYF

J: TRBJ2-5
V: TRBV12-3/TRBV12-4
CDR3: CASTTDFQETQYF

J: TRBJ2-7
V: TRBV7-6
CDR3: CASSRSVGGFNEQYF

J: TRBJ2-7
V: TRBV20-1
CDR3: CSARTGKTYEQYF

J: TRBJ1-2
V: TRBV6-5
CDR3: CASSSLQGARDYGYTF

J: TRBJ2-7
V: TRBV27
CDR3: CASSVGGLGYEQYF

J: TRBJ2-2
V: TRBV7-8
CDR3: CASSLASREVSNTGELFF

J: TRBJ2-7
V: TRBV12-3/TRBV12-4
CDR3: CASSLNRTPYEQYF

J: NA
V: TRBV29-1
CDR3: CSVVVGPRAGKNIQFF

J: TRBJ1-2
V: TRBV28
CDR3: CASRGARGYTF

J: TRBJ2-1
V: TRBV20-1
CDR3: CSARGLAESSYNEQFF

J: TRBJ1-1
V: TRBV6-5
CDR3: CASSYNRDAGTLNTEAFF

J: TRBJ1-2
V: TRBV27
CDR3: CASRLQGNYGYTF

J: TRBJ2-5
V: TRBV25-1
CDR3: CASSEDIQETQYF